This T cell receptor (beta chain) was documented in a study of T cells in Graves' hyperthyroidism and ophthalmopathy. At least 3 on the Clinical Activity Score was recorded for ophthalmopathy patients, who also had NOSPECS grade at least 4 and duration under 3 months. Each diagnosis drew on symptoms, thyroxine, TRAb, thyroid ultrasound and orbital computed tomography findings. Around 10 ml fresh peripheral blood yielded the PBMCs. TCR beta CDR3 sequences were amplified from RNA transcripts. A set of HTBI primers served as the primers for a first-round RT-PCR of the TCR CDR3. TCRdb ran MiXCR on the multiplex PCR reads and lists one entry per CDR3 protein. The table has about 380,000 distinct CDR3 sequences, around 18% seen once; the top ten hold around two fifths. The CDR3 consists of 15 residues. The V gene's germline CDR1 is SGHDT and CDR2 YYEEEE. The ends were cut back, 0 bases at V and 0 bases at J, with 9 bases in the middle.

This sequence originates from a young man with Graves' ophthalmopathy. This chain links TRBV5-6 with TRBJ1-1; D unclear. Input material: blood. CDR3 residues: CASSLAEDMNTEAFF. For the CDR3, the DNA is TGTGCCAGCAGCTTGGCCGAGGATATGAACACTGAAGCTTTCTTT. The whole variable domain, filled in from reference TRBV5-6 and TRBJ1-1, reads DAGVTQSPTHLIKTRGQQVTLRCSPKSGHDTVSWYQQALGQGPQFIFQYYEEEERQRGNFPDRFSGHQFPNYSSELNVNALLLGDSALYLCASSLAEDMNTEAFFGQGTRLTVV.